This T cell receptor (beta chain) was identified in a study of metastatic and nonmetastatic thyroid tumors. TCRdb called clones again from the PCR reads with MiXCR. The data contain approximately 86,000 clones, around 12% of them singletons. This clone has a count of ten or more. Within the sample, other DNA sequences also encode this same CDR3. Thyroid surgery had not been preceded by any treatment in any patient. The sample taken for sequencing was tumor tissue. The sequence was obtained from a female donor with papillary thyroid cancer or a benign thyroid nodule (not recorded which). Some clones in this sample may be carry-over from other donors' samples.

Here the CDR3 reads CASSIVRAPNQPQHF. The CDR3 DNA follows: TGTGCCAGTAGTATAGTACGGGCCCCTAATCAGCCCCAGCATTTT. The chain recombines TRBV19 with TRBJ1-5; D is ambiguous. CDR3 length equals 15 residues. Germline CDR1 and CDR2: LNHDA and SQIVND (reference sequence). Between the trimmed V and J ends, which lost 1 base and 4 bases, there was a span of 11 bases.